Below are 18 T cell receptor beta chains sequenced from a single sample in a study of metastatic and nonmetastatic thyroid tumors. With MiXCR, TCRdb called clones anew from the PCR reads. The data contain tens of thousands of clones, around 28% of them singletons. Thyroid surgery was preceded by no treatment in any patient. The sample comprised blood. Every receptor here comes from a male donor with papillary thyroid cancer or a benign thyroid nodule (not recorded which). Some clones in this sample may be carry-over from other donors' samples.

This clone was detected ten times or more. The CDR3 here is CSARAAGVGSDTQYF. In nucleotides, the CDR3 is TGCAGTGCTAGGGCAGCGGGAGTGGGGTCCGATACGCAGTATTTT. The V and J genes are TRBV20-1 and TRBJ2-3; TRBD2 aligns across 8 bases. Germline lookup yields CDR1 DFQATT and CDR2 SNEGSKA (reference sequence). CDR3 length equals 15 residues. Germline trimming cut 3 bases from V and 6 bases from J; bases unmatched to any gene: 11.

This clone ranks as medium-sized. V gene TRBV6-1 combines with J gene TRBJ2-1, with 11 bases aligning to TRBD2. V was clipped by 6 bases and J by 2 bases; unmatched bases: 6. The CDR3 has 16 residues. Germline lookup yields CDR1 MNHNS and CDR2 SASEGT. Here the CDR3 reads CASRPGLADTYNEQFF. The CDR3 region has the DNA TGTGCCAGCAGACCGGGACTAGCGGATACCTACAATGAGCAGTTCTTC.

This clone rates as medium-sized. V and J are TRBV5-1 and TRBJ2-7; 9 bases are shared with TRBD1. V lost 3 bases to trimming and J lost 3 bases; unmatched junction nucleotides: 4. Germline V gene lookup returns CDR1 SGHRS and CDR2 YFSETQ. The CDR3 length is 14 residues. The CDR3 loop is CASSWGQGGYEQYF. DNA for the CDR3: TGCGCCAGCAGCTGGGGACAGGGTGGCTACGAGCAGTACTTC.

The chain combines TRBV15 with TRBJ2-2; 11 positions match TRBD2. CDR1 is LNHNV and CDR2 is YYDKDF in the germline V gene (reference sequence). This CDR3 has 15 amino acids. V lost 5 bases to trimming and J lost 4 bases; unmatched junction nucleotides: 3. The CDR3 sequence: CATSGGLAGTGELFF. The CDR3 nucleotides read TGTGCCACCAGCGGTGGACTAGCGGGCACCGGGGAGCTGTTTTTT. Based on the CDR3 plus reference TRBV15 and TRBJ2-2, the full variable domain is DAMVIQNPRYQVTQFGKPVTLSCSQTLNHNVMYWYQQKSSQAPKLLFHYYDKDFNNEADTPDNFQSRRPNTSFCFLDIRSPGLGDTAMYLCATSGGLAGTGELFFGEGSRLTVL.

This clone has only a few counts. This sequence joins TRBV5-6 and TRBJ1-1, with no clear D. V shed 0 bases and J shed 4 bases, with 13 bases lying between them. CDR1 is SGHDT, CDR2 YYEEEE, per germline. The CDR3 totals 15 residues. This CDR3 reads CASSLGPVSATEAFF. CDR3 DNA: TGTGCCAGCAGCTTGGGCCCGGTGTCGGCCACTGAAGCTTTCTTT.

This clone came up many times. The chain employs TRBV19 and TRBJ2-5; TRBD1 aligns across 11 bases. Germline-derived CDR1 and CDR2 are LNHDA and SQIVND (reference sequence). The CDR3 covers 15 residues. V lost 3 bases and J lost 5; bases outside the gene matches: 5. The CDR3 sequence: CASSIGTGGGETQYF. The CDR3 DNA follows: TGTGCCAGTAGTATCGGGACAGGGGGAGGGGAGACCCAGTACTTC.

This clone was observed many times. The chain employs TRBV2 and TRBJ1-5, with TRBD1 as a possible D gene (5 bases). This CDR3 region has 16 residues. Germline V gene lookup returns CDR1 SNHLY and CDR2 FYNNEI. Deletions cut 4 bases from V and 0 bases from J, with 13 bases between. CDR3 DNA sequence: TGTGCCAGCAGTGGGGGGTTGGGCTATAGCAATCAGCCCCAGCATTTT. It encodes CASSGGLGYSNQPQHF.

The chain is built from TRBV24-1 and TRBJ2-1; 9 bases align to TRBD2. The CDR3 sequence is 14 residues long. V lost 6 bases, J lost 9 bases, and 8 bases stayed unmatched. Germline CDR1 is KGHDR and CDR2 is SFDVKD. The CDR3, as DNA: TGTGCCACCAGTCTGGCGGGGGGGCCCGGTGAGCAGTTCTTC. Its translation is CATSLAGGPGEQFF.

This clone is termed medium-sized. The V and J genes are TRBV28 and TRBJ2-7; no clear D gene. There are 13 residues in the CDR3. Deletions cut 2 bases from V and 1 base from J, with 6 bases between. Looked up from germline, CDR1 is MDHEN and CDR2 is SYDVKM. The CDR3: CASSLTPSYEQYF. In nucleotides, the CDR3 is TGTGCCAGCAGTTTAACCCCATCCTACGAGCAGTACTTC.

This clone ranks as medium-sized. V and J are TRBV20-1 and TRBJ1-2; the D is unclear. The V gene lost 0 bases and the J gene lost 1 base, with 9 bases spanning the gap. Per germline, CDR1 DFQATT and CDR2 SNEGSKA (reference sequence). The CDR3 has 14 amino acids. The CDR3 sequence is CSARDIGGNYGYTF. The CDR3 bases are TGCAGTGCTAGAGATATTGGCGGTAACTATGGCTACACCTTC.

At least ten counts were recorded for this clone. The gene calls are TRBV7-2 and TRBJ2-1; D unresolved. This CDR3 region has 12 residues. The V end lost 1 base, the J end lost 8 bases, and 6 bases lay between the germline ends. The germline CDR1 and CDR2 sequences are SGHTA and FQGNSA. The CDR3 loop is CASSLVRDEQFF. CDR3 DNA sequence: TGTGCCAGCAGCTTAGTAAGAGATGAGCAGTTCTTC.

Relative to its sample, this clone is medium-sized. CDR3 DNA sequence: TGCAGTGCCGGGATTGAGCGGCAGCCCCAGCATTTT. This gives the protein CSAGIERQPQHF. This sequence joins TRBV20-1 and TRBJ1-5; D is uncertain. V lost 6 bases and J lost 7, with 13 bases in between. Germline V gene data show CDR1 as DFQATT and CDR2 as SNEGSKA (reference sequence). CDR3 length equals 12 residues.

This clone has at least ten counts. V is TRBV29-1 and J is TRBJ2-1; D gene unclear. This CDR3 is 11 amino acids long. CDR1 and CDR2 from the germline V gene are SQVTM and ANQGSEA. V lost 8 bases and J lost 4, with 9 bases in between. CDR3 sequence reads: CSLRVYNEQFF. CDR3 DNA sequence: TGCAGCTTAAGGGTTTACAATGAGCAGTTCTTC.

Many counts were recorded for this clone. The chain links TRBV7-9 to TRBJ2-2, with D possibly matching TRBD2 (5 bases). The V and J ends lost 5 bases and 5 bases respectively, with 12 bases between them. From germline, CDR1 is SEHNR and CDR2 FQNEAQ (reference sequence). There are 14 residues in the CDR3. CDR3 sequence reads: CASSRLTGTGELFF. For the CDR3, the DNA is TGTGCCAGCAGCCGGCTCACGGGGACCGGGGAGCTGTTTTTT.

This clone was seen ten or more times. This chain uses TRBV29-1 with TRBJ1-2, with D possibly being TRBD1 (5 bases). With 3 bases removed from V and 8 bases from J, the gap between germline ends came to 13 bases. The length of the CDR3 is 12 residues. Germline CDR1 SQVTM, CDR2 ANQGSEA. The CDR3 bases are TGCAGCGTTGACTGGGGGGGGAACGGCTACACCTTC. This codes for CSVDWGGNGYTF.

This clone was detected many times. The chain has TRBV20-1 and TRBJ2-3; 11 bases match TRBD2. This CDR3 region has 16 residues. The V gene's germline CDR1 is DFQATT and CDR2 SNEGSKA (reference sequence). Trimming took 1 base from V and 2 from J; bases not matched to a gene: 5. The chain's CDR3 is CSARGALAGVTDTQYF. DNA for the CDR3: TGCAGTGCTAGAGGGGCACTAGCGGGAGTCACAGATACGCAGTATTTT.

This clone came up a few times. The CDR3 end shows no conserved phenylalanine or tryptophan, and so a read error is likely. The gene calls are TRBV28 and TRBJ2-5; tentatively, D is TRBD2 (7 bases). V was shortened by 7 bases and J by 2 bases, with 14 bases between the two germline ends. CDR3 length: 14 amino acids. Germline CDR1 and CDR2: MDHEN and SYDVKM. The chain's CDR3 is CASKGGIYQETQYC. The DNA of the CDR3 is TGTGCCAGCAAGGGGGGGATCTATCAAGAGACCCAGTACTGC.

Ten or more counts support this clone. The chain uses TRBV7-8 and TRBJ2-1, with TRBD2 identical over 14 bases. The CDR3 extends over 15 amino acids. J gave up 9 bases and V 5 bases, and 6 bases lay outside the gene matches. Germline CDR1 reads SGHVS; CDR2 reads FQNEAQ. CDR3 nucleotide sequence: TGTGCCAGCAGCGGCGGACTAGCGGGAGGTACTGAGCAGTTCTTC. Residues: CASSGGLAGGTEQFF.